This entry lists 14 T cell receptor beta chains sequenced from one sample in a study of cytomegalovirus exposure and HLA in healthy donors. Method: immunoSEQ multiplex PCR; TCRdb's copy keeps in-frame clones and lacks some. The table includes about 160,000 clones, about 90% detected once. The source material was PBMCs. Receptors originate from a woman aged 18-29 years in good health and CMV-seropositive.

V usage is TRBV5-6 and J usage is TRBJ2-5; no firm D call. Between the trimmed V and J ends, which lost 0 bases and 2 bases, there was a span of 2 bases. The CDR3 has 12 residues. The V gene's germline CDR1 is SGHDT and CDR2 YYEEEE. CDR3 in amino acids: CASSLAQETQYF. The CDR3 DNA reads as TGTGCCAGCAGCTTGGCACAAGAGACCCAGTACTTC.

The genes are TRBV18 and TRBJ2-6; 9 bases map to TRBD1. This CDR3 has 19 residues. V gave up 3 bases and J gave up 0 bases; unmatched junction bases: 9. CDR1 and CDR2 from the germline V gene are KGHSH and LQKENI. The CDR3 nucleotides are TGTGCCAGCTCACCCGTGATAACAGGGGGCCGCTCTGGGGCCAACGTCCTGACTTTC. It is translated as CASSPVITGGRSGANVLTF.

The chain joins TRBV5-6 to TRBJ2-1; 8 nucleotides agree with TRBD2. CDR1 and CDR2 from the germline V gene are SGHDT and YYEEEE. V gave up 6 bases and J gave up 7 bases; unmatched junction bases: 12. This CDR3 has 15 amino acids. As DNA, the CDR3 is TGTGCCAGCACCCTGAGGGGCGGGAGGAGAAATGAGCAGTTCTTC. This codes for CASTLRGGRRNEQFF.

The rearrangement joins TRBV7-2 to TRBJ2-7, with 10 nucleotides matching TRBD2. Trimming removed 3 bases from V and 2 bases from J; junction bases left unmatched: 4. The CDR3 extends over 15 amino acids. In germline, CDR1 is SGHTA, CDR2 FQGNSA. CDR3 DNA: TGTGCCAGCAGCTTTAGTCTAGCGGGAGCCTACGAGCAGTACTTC. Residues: CASSFSLAGAYEQYF. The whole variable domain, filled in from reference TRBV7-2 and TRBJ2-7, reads GAGVSQSPSNKVTEKGKDVELRCDPISGHTALYWYRQSLGQGLEFLIYFQGNSAPDKSGLPSDRFSAERTGGSVSTLTIQRTQQEDSAVYLCASSFSLAGAYEQYFGPGTRLTVT.

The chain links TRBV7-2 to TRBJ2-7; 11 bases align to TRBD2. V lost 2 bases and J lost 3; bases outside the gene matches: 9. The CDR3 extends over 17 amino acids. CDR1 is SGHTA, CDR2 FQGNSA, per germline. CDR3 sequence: CASSLFLGTSGSYEQYF. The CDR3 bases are TGTGCCAGCAGCTTATTTCTCGGGACTAGCGGAAGCTACGAGCAGTACTTC.

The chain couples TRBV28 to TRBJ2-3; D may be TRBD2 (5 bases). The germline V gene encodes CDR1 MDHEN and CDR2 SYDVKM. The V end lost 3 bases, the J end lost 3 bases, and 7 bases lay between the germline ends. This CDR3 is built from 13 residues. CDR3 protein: CASSFGETDTQYF. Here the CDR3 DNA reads TGTGCCAGCAGTTTCGGGGAAACAGATACGCAGTATTTT.

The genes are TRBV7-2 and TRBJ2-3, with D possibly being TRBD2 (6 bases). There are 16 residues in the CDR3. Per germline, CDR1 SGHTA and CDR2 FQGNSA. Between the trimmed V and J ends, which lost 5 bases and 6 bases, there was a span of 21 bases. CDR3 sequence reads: CASSPQAGPRGDTQYF. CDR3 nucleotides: TGTGCCAGCAGCCCCCAGGCGGGGCCGCGGGGCGATACGCAGTATTTT.

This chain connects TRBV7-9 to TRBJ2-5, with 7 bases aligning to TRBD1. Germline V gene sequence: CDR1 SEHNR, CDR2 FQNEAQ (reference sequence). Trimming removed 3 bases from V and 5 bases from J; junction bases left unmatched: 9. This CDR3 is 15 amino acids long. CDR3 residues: CASSFTGQVQETQYF. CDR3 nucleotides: TGTGCCAGCAGCTTCACTGGACAGGTTCAGGAGACCCAGTACTTC. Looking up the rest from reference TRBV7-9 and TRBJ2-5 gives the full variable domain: DTGVSQNPRHKITKRGQNVTFRCDPISEHNRLYWYRQTLGQGPEFLTYFQNEAQLEKSRLLSDRFSAERPKGSFSTLEIQRTEQGDSAMYLCASSFTGQVQETQYFGPGTRLLVL.

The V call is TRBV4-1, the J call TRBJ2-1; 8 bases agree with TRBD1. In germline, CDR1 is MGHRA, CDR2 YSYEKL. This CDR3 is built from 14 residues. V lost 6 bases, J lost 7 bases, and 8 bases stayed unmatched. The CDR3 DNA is TGCGCCAGCAGACGCCAGGGGGCACGAAATGAGCAGTTCTTC. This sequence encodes CASRRQGARNEQFF.

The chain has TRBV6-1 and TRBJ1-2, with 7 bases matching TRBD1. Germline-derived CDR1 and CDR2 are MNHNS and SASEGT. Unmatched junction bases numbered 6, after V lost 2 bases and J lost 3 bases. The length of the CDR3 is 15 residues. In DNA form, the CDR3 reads TGTGCCAGCAGTGAAAGGGACAGCCCCTACTATGGCTACACCTTC. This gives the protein CASSERDSPYYGYTF.

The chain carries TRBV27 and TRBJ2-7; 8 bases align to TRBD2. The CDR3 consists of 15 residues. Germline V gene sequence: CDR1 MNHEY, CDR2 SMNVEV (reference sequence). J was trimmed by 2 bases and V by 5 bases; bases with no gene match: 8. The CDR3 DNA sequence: TGTGCCAGCAGTCCCGTGGGAGCGGGAGCCTACGAGCAGTACTTC. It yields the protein CASSPVGAGAYEQYF.

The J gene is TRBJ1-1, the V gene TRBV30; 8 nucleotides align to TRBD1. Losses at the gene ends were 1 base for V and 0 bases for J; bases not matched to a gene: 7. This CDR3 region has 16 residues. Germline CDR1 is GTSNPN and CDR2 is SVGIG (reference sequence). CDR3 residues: CAWSAQTGVLNTEAFF. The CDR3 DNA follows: TGTGCCTGGAGTGCGCAGACAGGGGTTTTGAACACTGAAGCTTTCTTT.

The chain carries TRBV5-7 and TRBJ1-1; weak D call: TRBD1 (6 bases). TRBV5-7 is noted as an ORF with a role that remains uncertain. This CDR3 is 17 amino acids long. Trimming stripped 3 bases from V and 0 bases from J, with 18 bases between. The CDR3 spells CASSCLLGRGLNTEAFF. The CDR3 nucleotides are TGTGCCAGCAGCTGCCTTCTGGGGAGGGGGTTGAACACTGAAGCTTTCTTT.

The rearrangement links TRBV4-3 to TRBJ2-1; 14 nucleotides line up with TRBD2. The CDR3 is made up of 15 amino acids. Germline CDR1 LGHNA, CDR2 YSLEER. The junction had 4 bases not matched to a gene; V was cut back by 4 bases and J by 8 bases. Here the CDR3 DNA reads TGCGCCAGCAGCCCGAGACTAGCGGGAGGGGATGAGCAGTTCTTC. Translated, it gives CASSPRLAGGDEQFF.